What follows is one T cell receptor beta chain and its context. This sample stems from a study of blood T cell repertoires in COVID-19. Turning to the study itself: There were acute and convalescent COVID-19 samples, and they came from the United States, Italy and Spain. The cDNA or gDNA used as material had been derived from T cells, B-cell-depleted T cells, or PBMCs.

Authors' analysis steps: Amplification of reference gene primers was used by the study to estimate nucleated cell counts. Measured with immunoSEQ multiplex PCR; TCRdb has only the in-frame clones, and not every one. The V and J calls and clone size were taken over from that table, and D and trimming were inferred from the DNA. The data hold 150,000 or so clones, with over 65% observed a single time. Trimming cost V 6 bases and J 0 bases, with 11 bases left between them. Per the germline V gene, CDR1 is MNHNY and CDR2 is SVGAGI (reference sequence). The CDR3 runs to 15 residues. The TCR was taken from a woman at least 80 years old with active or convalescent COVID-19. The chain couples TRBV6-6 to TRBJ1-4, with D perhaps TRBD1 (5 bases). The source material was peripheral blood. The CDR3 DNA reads TGTGCCAGCAGGGCAGGGCCCACAACTAATGAAAAACTGTTTTTT. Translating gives CASRAGPTTNEKLFF.